This TCR beta chain was identified during a study of T cell clones after liver transplantation. Study-wide findings and caveats: These preliminary findings come from unstandardized post-transplant sampling times.

Regarding this clone: Antigen unknown.

Assay: immunoSEQ multiplex PCR; the TCRdb copy retains only in-frame clones and omits some. The top ten clones hold over 0.75% of a sample with 70,000 or so clones, about 92% of them seen once. Germline CDR1 is MNHEY and CDR2 is SMNVEV (reference sequence). CDR3 length: 16 residues. V gave up 5 bases and J gave up 7 bases, with 24 bases separating them. This rearrangement joins TRBV27 to TRBJ2-7, with TRBD1 as a possible D gene (5 bases). The sequences come from CD4+ T cells from blood, collected less than 26 months after liver transplant. The receptor comes from a human patient who received a liver transplant. Some T cells may be graft donor cells. The CDR3 spells CASSGWAGQGISEQYF. The CDR3 nucleotides read TGTGCCAGCAGTGGCTGGGCTGGGCAGGGCATCTCGGAGCAGTACTTC.